This TCR beta chain emerged from a study of T cell responses to AZD1222 COVID-19 vaccine. On the study more broadly: Second doses were pooled across both intervals (about 4 or about 12 weeks). Study conclusions and caveats: Donors, mostly white British, included more females; clonal diversity was possibly underestimated. It was only 6 or 7 AZD1222 recipients who were seropositive at baseline. Nearly half of spike-specific TCRs reportedly target unmutated variant regions.

Libraries were prepared by immunoSEQ multiplex PCR; TCRdb keeps only in-frame clonotypes and omits some of them. There are approximately 70,000 clones in the sample; roughly four fifths occur only once, and roughly 5.4% lies in the top ten. With regard to this clone: The antigen is undetermined.

The germline V gene encodes CDR1 MNHEY and CDR2 SMNVEV (reference sequence). This CDR3 contains 14 residues. V was shortened by 3 bases and J by 2 bases, with 11 bases between the two germline ends. This clonotype was sampled from an adult in good health. Sequences were derived from peripheral blood, sampled on day 0 of AZD1222 vaccination. The V gene is TRBV27, the J gene TRBJ2-7; a weak D match, TRBD1 (6 bases). The chain's CDR3 is CASSFVKGAYEQYF. In nucleotides, the CDR3 is TGTGCCAGCAGTTTTGTAAAGGGGGCCTACGAGCAGTACTTC.